A selection of T cell receptor beta chains follows, all from one sample in a study of blood T cell repertoires in COVID-19. Here immunoSEQ multiplex PCR was the method, and the copy in TCRdb shows in-frame clones only, minus some. The sample includes around 150,000 clones, 75% to 90% seen only once; the top ten take about 4.1%. The sample was peripheral blood. Every receptor here comes from a woman aged 60-70 years with active or convalescent COVID-19. The CDR3 runs from the conserved cysteine through the conserved F or W. The order of the fields is CDR3 length, D gene, clone size, V gene, J gene, CDR3 DNA, CDR3 protein. D genes are given only for firm matches. Not every row has a clone size; where given, it reads once, few, many or a size class.

cdr3_length: 17; d_call: TRBD1; clone_size: once; v_call: TRBV5-1; j_call: TRBJ2-7; cdr3_nt: TGCGCCAGCAGCTTGGTGGGACAGGGCGTTCAGGTCGTCGAGCAGTACTTC; cdr3_aa: CASSLVGQGVQVVEQYF
cdr3_length: 16; d_call: NA; clone_size: few; v_call: TRBV4-3; j_call: TRBJ1-2; cdr3_nt: TGCGCCAGCAGCCAAGACCCGACAGGCCCCGCGTATGGCTACACCTTC; cdr3_aa: CASSQDPTGPAYGYTF
cdr3_length: 13; d_call: TRBD1; clone_size: NA; v_call: TRBV30; j_call: TRBJ1-2; cdr3_nt: TGTGCCTGGAGGTTGACAGGGGGGATGGGCTACACCTTC; cdr3_aa: CAWRLTGGMGYTF
cdr3_length: 14; d_call: TRBD1; clone_size: NA; v_call: TRBV7-9; j_call: TRBJ2-7; cdr3_nt: TGTGCCAGCAGACCCGGGACAGGGGAGCGCGAGCAGTACTTC; cdr3_aa: CASRPGTGEREQYF
cdr3_length: 15; d_call: NA; clone_size: NA; v_call: TRBV5-6; j_call: TRBJ2-1; cdr3_nt: TGTGCCAGCAGCTCCAACCAGATCACCTACAATGAGCAGTTCTTC; cdr3_aa: CASSSNQITYNEQFF
cdr3_length: 15; d_call: NA; clone_size: NA; v_call: TRBV2; j_call: TRBJ2-5; cdr3_nt: TGTGCCAGCCTCGGATGGGGGGGGCCGGAGGAGACCCAGTACTTC; cdr3_aa: CASLGWGGPEETQYF
cdr3_length: 16; d_call: NA; clone_size: NA; v_call: TRBV7-9; j_call: TRBJ2-6; cdr3_nt: TGTGCCAGCAGCTTAGCACCAGGGCCCGGGGCCAACGTCCTGACTTTC; cdr3_aa: CASSLAPGPGANVLTF
cdr3_length: 13; d_call: TRBD1; clone_size: NA; v_call: TRBV7-9; j_call: TRBJ1-1; cdr3_nt: TGTGCCAGCAGTCAACAGGGGGCGACTGAAGCTTTCTTT; cdr3_aa: CASSQQGATEAFF
cdr3_length: 14; d_call: TRBD2; clone_size: once; v_call: TRBV7-9; j_call: TRBJ2-5; cdr3_nt: TGTGCCAGCAACCCGGGGGGGGGCTCGGAGACCCAGTACTTC; cdr3_aa: CASNPGGGSETQYF
cdr3_length: 15; d_call: TRBD2; clone_size: few; v_call: TRBV6-5; j_call: TRBJ2-7; cdr3_nt: TGTGCCAGCAGCCCCCAAGGGAGGGTAGGCGACGAGCAGTACTTC; cdr3_aa: CASSPQGRVGDEQYF
cdr3_length: 13; d_call: NA; clone_size: NA; v_call: TRBV10-3; j_call: TRBJ2-6; cdr3_nt: TGTGCCATCATGTTATCTGGGGCCAACGTCCTGACTTTC; cdr3_aa: CAIMLSGANVLTF
cdr3_length: 14; d_call: NA; clone_size: NA; v_call: TRBV6-5; j_call: TRBJ1-3; cdr3_nt: TGTGCCAGCAGGGGGGGAAAAACTGGAAACACCATATATTTT; cdr3_aa: CASRGGKTGNTIYF
cdr3_length: 10; d_call: NA; clone_size: few; v_call: TRBV27; j_call: TRBJ1-5; cdr3_nt: TGTGCCAGCAGTTCCCTGCAGGGGCATTTT; cdr3_aa: CASSSLQGHF
cdr3_length: 18; d_call: NA; clone_size: NA; v_call: TRBV9; j_call: TRBJ2-7; cdr3_nt: TGTGCCAGCAGCGTAGGACTTGACCTAACCCGCAACGCCTACGAGCAGTACTTC; cdr3_aa: CASSVGLDLTRNAYEQYF
cdr3_length: 16; d_call: NA; clone_size: NA; v_call: TRBV15; j_call: TRBJ1-4; cdr3_nt: TGTGCCACCAGCAGAACCTTGGCAGGGGCTAATGAAAAACTGTTTTTT; cdr3_aa: CATSRTLAGANEKLFF
cdr3_length: 14; d_call: NA; clone_size: NA; v_call: TRBV5-1; j_call: TRBJ1-2; cdr3_nt: TGCGCCAGCAGCTTGTCTGGCACCAACTATGGCTACACCTTC; cdr3_aa: CASSLSGTNYGYTF
cdr3_length: 15; d_call: NA; clone_size: few; v_call: TRBV4-1; j_call: TRBJ1-5; cdr3_nt: TGCGCCAGCAGCCAAGCGGAGCGTGCCGATCAGCCCCAGCATTTT; cdr3_aa: CASSQAERADQPQHF
cdr3_length: 15; d_call: NA; clone_size: NA; v_call: TRBV5-1; j_call: TRBJ2-5; cdr3_nt: TGCGCCAGCAGCATGCACGGGGGGCGGGCGGAGACCCAGTACTTC; cdr3_aa: CASSMHGGRAETQYF
cdr3_length: 14; d_call: TRBD1; clone_size: NA; v_call: TRBV11-2; j_call: TRBJ1-5; cdr3_nt: TGTGCCAGCAGCCCGGACAGGGGCCATCAGCCCCAGCATTTT; cdr3_aa: CASSPDRGHQPQHF
cdr3_length: 14; d_call: NA; clone_size: NA; v_call: TRBV7-2; j_call: TRBJ2-7; cdr3_nt: TGTGCCAGCAGCTTTTCGCCAGGGCCCTACGAGCAGTACTTC; cdr3_aa: CASSFSPGPYEQYF
cdr3_length: 14; d_call: TRBD1; clone_size: NA; v_call: TRBV18; j_call: TRBJ1-4; cdr3_nt: TGTGCCAGCTCACCACGACAGGGAAGCGAAAAACTGTTTTTT; cdr3_aa: CASSPRQGSEKLFF
cdr3_length: 12; d_call: NA; clone_size: NA; v_call: TRBV7-9; j_call: TRBJ2-1; cdr3_nt: TGTGCCAGCAGCTCGTTGAGTAGTGAGCAGTTCTTC; cdr3_aa: CASSSLSSEQFF
cdr3_length: 15; d_call: TRBD2; clone_size: NA; v_call: TRBV7-3; j_call: TRBJ2-3; cdr3_nt: TGTGCCAGCAGCTCTAGCGGGGGGGTTGTAGATACGCAGTATTTT; cdr3_aa: CASSSSGGVVDTQYF